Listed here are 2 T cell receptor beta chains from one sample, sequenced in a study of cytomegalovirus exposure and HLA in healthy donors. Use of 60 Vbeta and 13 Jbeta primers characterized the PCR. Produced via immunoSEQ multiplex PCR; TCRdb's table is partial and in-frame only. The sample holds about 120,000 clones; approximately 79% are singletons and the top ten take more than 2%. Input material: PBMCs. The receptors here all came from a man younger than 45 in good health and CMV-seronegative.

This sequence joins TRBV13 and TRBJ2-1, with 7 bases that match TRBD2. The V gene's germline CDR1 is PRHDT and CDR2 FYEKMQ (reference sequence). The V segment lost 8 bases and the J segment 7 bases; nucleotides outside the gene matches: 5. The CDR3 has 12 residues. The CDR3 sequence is CASSGLVNEQFF. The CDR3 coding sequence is TGTGCCAGCTCCGGACTAGTTAATGAGCAGTTCTTC.

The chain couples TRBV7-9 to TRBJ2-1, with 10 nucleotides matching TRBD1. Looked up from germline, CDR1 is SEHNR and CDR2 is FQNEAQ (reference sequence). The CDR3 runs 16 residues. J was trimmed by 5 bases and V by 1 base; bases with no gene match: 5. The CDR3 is CASSLEGTGADNEQFF. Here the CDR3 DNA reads TGTGCCAGCAGCTTAGAAGGGACAGGGGCGGACAATGAGCAGTTCTTC.